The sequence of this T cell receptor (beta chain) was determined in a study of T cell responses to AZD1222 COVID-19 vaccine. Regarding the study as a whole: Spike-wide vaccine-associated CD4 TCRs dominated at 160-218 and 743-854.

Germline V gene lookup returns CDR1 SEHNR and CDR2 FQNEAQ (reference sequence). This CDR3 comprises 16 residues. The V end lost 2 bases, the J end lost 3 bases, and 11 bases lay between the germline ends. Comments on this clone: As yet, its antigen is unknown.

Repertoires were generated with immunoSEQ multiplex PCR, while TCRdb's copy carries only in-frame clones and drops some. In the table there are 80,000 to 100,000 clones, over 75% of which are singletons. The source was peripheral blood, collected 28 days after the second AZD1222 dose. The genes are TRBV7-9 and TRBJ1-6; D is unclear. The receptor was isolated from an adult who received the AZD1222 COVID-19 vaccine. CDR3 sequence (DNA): TGTGCCAGCAGCTTATGGGGAAAAGACTATAATTCACCCCTCCACTTT. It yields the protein CASSLWGKDYNSPLHF. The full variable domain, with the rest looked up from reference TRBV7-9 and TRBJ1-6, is DTGVSQNPRHKITKRGQNVTFRCDPISEHNRLYWYRQTLGQGPEFLTYFQNEAQLEKSRLLSDRFSAERPKGSFSTLEIQRTEQGDSAMYLCASSLWGKDYNSPLHFGNGTRLTVT.